A selection of T cell receptor beta chains follows, all from one sample in a study of post-analysis software for immune sequencing data. TCRdb fed the PCR reads into MiXCR, producing one record per CDR3 protein. The data show about 760,000 distinct CDR3 sequences, roughly 29% seen once. The sample consisted of blood. These receptors were obtained from a girl aged 10 to 17 with multiple sclerosis. CDR3s include the opening cysteine and the closing phenylalanine or tryptophan. Fields, in order: clone size, J gene, V gene, D gene, CDR3 DNA, CDR3 protein. The D gene is left open where the match is weak. Clone size is stated in some rows and not others, as once, few, many or a class when expanded.

size: -; J: TRBJ2-7; V: TRBV7-9; D: -; DNA: TGTGCCAGCAGTCCCCCCTTGTCGGGGAAGAGCTCCTACGAGCAGTACTTC; CDR3: CASSPPLSGKSSYEQYF
size: few; J: TRBJ2-3; V: TRBV20-1; D: TRBD2; DNA: TGCAGTGCTAGGAGCGGGAGGGCCTTAGCAGATACGCAGTATTTT; CDR3: CSARSGRALADTQYF
size: many; J: TRBJ2-1; V: TRBV7-6; D: -; DNA: TGTGCCAGCAGCTTAGCGAAAGGGACACGTTACAATGAGCAGTTCTTC; CDR3: CASSLAKGTRYNEQFF
size: -; J: TRBJ2-3; V: TRBV20-1; D: -; DNA: TGCAGTGCCCTCGGGGCAACGGAGAACACAGATACGCAGTATTTT; CDR3: CSALGATENTDTQYF
size: few; J: TRBJ1-1; V: TRBV7-2; D: -; DNA: TGTGCCAGCAGCTTACCAGGCGATTGGGGCACTGAAGCTTTCTTT; CDR3: CASSLPGDWGTEAFF
size: -; J: TRBJ2-7; V: TRBV20-1; D: -; DNA: TGCAGTGCTGCCCGACCGCTAGCCGCCTACGAGCAGTACTTC; CDR3: CSAARPLAAYEQYF
size: -; J: TRBJ1-2; V: TRBV5-1; D: -; DNA: TGCGCCAGCAGCTTGGACGTCCAGGGGAGATATGGCTACACCTTC; CDR3: CASSLDVQGRYGYTF
size: -; J: TRBJ2-5; V: TRBV7-9; D: TRBD2; DNA: TGTGCCAGCAGCTTAGTGTCGGGGGGACAAGAGACCCAGTACTTC; CDR3: CASSLVSGGQETQYF
size: many; J: TRBJ2-1; V: TRBV6-5; D: TRBD1; DNA: TGTGCCAGCAGTAAGACAGGGGGCTCCTACAATGAGCAGTTCTTC; CDR3: CASSKTGGSYNEQFF
size: -; J: TRBJ2-2; V: TRBV7-2; D: -; DNA: TGTGCCAGCAGCTTCGACGAGACAGGATACACCGGGGAGCTGTTTTTT; CDR3: CASSFDETGYTGELFF
size: -; J: TRBJ1-5; V: TRBV5-5; D: -; DNA: TGTGCCAGCAGCTTGGCCCCGGATAGCAATCAGCCCCAGCATTTT; CDR3: CASSLAPDSNQPQHF
size: few; J: TRBJ2-5; V: TRBV7-2; D: -; DNA: TGTGCCAGCAGCTTAGCGCTGGGAAAACAAGAGACCCAGTACTTC; CDR3: CASSLALGKQETQYF
size: -; J: TRBJ2-7; V: TRBV20-1; D: TRBD2; DNA: TGCGGTGCTAGAGATCTCCCGAAACTAGCGGGGGCCGCCTACGAGCAGTACTTC; CDR3: CGARDLPKLAGAAYEQYF